A few counts support the clone carrying this T cell receptor beta chain. This entry comes from a study of CD8 T cells in ankylosing spondylitis. TCRdb fed the 5' RACE reads into MiXCR, producing one record per CDR3 protein. The data hold 350,000 or so distinct CDR3 sequences, with roughly 12% observed a single time. The sample consisted of blood, either unsorted or a sorted T cell fraction (not recorded which). The sequence derives from a female donor with ankylosing spondylitis or in good health (not recorded which).

The CDR3 region has the DNA TGTGCCAGCAGGCTATACAGGGACGTAAATTCACCCCTCCACTTT. Translation gives CASRLYRDVNSPLHF. The V and J genes are TRBV27 and TRBJ1-6; tentative D call: TRBD1 (6 bases). Trimming stripped 6 bases from V and 7 bases from J, with 16 bases between. The CDR3 length is 15 residues. Looked up from germline, CDR1 is MNHEY and CDR2 is SMNVEV (reference sequence).